This entry describes one T cell receptor (beta chain). Its antigen remains unknown. The data are from a study of T cell responses to AZD1222 COVID-19 vaccine. J was trimmed by 5 bases and V by 7 bases; bases with no gene match: 6. The CDR3 extends over 14 amino acids. Per the germline V gene, CDR1 is MNHEY and CDR2 is SVGAGI. Measured with immunoSEQ multiplex PCR; TCRdb has only the in-frame clones, and not every one. The sample holds more than 140,000 clones, around 91% seen once. Study observations and caveats: Repertoires in all cases were sampled only once the peak T cell response had passed. The sample set comprised mostly white British donors with more females, and clonal diversity was possibly underestimated. Reportedly, close to half of spike-specific TCRs are directed against unmutated variant regions. Of the AZD1222 recipients, only five to seven were seropositive at baseline.

The source was peripheral blood, collected on day 0 of AZD1222 vaccination. V and J are TRBV6-5 and TRBJ2-2, with 8 positions matching TRBD1. The sequence was obtained from an adult in good health. CDR3 loop: CASTERQGTGELFF. CDR3 bases: TGTGCCAGCACCGAAAGACAGGGGACCGGGGAGCTGTTTTTT.